What follows is one TCR beta chain and its context. An end of the junction does not agree with germline; a read error may underlie this. This specimen comes from a study of cytomegalovirus exposure and HLA in healthy donors. Study-level information: An earlier analysis found under 130 million unique TCR beta sequences from 200 million or so T cells.

The CDR3 covers 14 residues. Germline V gene lookup returns CDR1 LNHDA and CDR2 SQIVND (reference sequence). With 60 Vbeta and 13 Jbeta primers, the PCR was carried out. Assay used: immunoSEQ multiplex PCR; TCRdb lists only in-frame clones, some missing. The sample carries about 150,000 clones, around 79% recorded once. This chain links TRBV19 with TRBJ2-5, with TRBD2 as a possible D gene (6 bases). The TCR originated in a human donor in good health. The sequenced sample consisted of PBMCs. CDR3: CASRRGASADRLNF. The CDR3 DNA reads as TGTGCCAGTCGGAGAGGGGCTAGCGCGGACCGACTAAACTTC.